These 21 T cell receptor beta chains were sequenced from one sample in a study of T-cell memory formation after mild COVID-19. TCRdb ran MiXCR on the 5' RACE reads and lists one entry per CDR3 protein. This table has 550,000 to 600,000 distinct CDR3 sequences, roughly 17% appearing once. Sequences were obtained from PBMCs or a T cell subset sorted from them (not recorded which). The receptors derive from an adult woman who had mild COVID-19 (a few samples of this study predate the infection). Cell type and time point are not known.

The rearrangement joins TRBV6-5 to TRBJ2-7; TRBD2 matches 8 bases. This CDR3 has 16 residues. V trimming: 5 bases; J trimming: 0 bases; junction bases outside the gene matches: 9. CDR1 MNHEY and CDR2 SVGAGI come from the germline V gene. The CDR3 DNA is TGTGCCAGCAGTACCCTTCGGGGGGGGAGCTCCTACGAGCAGTACTTC. Protein: CASSTLRGGSSYEQYF.

This clonotype was counted only a few times. The chain joins TRBV5-1 to TRBJ2-2; 7 bases line up with TRBD1. Trimming took 7 bases from V and 4 from J; bases not matched to a gene: 4. Germline lookup yields CDR1 SGHRS and CDR2 YFSETQ. The CDR3 length is 13 residues. This CDR3 is CASLDRATGELFF. The CDR3 DNA follows: TGCGCCAGCCTAGACAGGGCCACCGGGGAGCTGTTTTTT.

The chain links TRBV5-6 to TRBJ2-3; no clear D. V was shortened by 4 bases and J by 6 bases, with 15 bases between the two germline ends. The length of the CDR3 is 14 residues. The germline V gene has CDR1 SGHDT and CDR2 YYEEEE. The CDR3, as DNA: TGTGCCAGCAGCAGGAGTAGGGTTCGGGATACGCAGTATTTT. Amino acid sequence: CASSRSRVRDTQYF.

The gene calls are TRBV6-6 and TRBJ2-3; possible D gene TRBD2, 5 bases. The germline CDR1 and CDR2 sequences are MNHNY and SVGAGI (reference sequence). The V end lost 11 bases, the J end lost 0 bases, and 12 bases lay between the germline ends. The CDR3 totals 13 residues. The CDR3 DNA follows: TGTGCCGGAGGTTATTCTAGCACAGATACGCAGTATTTT. It translates to CAGGYSSTDTQYF.

This clonotype was counted many times. CDR3 sequence: CASSFARQETQYF. The CDR3, as DNA: TGTGCCAGCAGCTTTGCTAGACAAGAGACCCAGTACTTC. The J gene is TRBJ2-5, the V gene TRBV7-6, with D unresolved. In germline, CDR1 is SGHVS, CDR2 FNYEAQ. V was trimmed by 3 bases and J by 2 bases, leaving 7 bases between them. The CDR3 is 13 amino acids.

The chain employs TRBV7-6 and TRBJ1-1; D unresolved. Germline assignment: CDR1 SGHVS and CDR2 FNYEAQ. This CDR3 region has 13 residues. V shed 6 bases and J shed 4 bases, with 12 bases lying between them. In DNA form, the CDR3 reads TGTGCCAGCAGACCGGACTTGGGCACTGAAGCTTTCTTT. This translates into CASRPDLGTEAFF.

This clonotype has a handful of counts. The J gene is TRBJ2-2, the V gene TRBV12-3 or TRBV12-4; 13 nucleotides match TRBD2. The CDR3 runs to 16 residues. V shed 5 bases, J shed 6 bases, and the junction held 6 bases outside the gene matches. CDR3 DNA: TGTGCCAGCAGTCAGGGACTAGCGGGGATGGCCGGGGAGCTGTTTTTT. It is translated as CASSQGLAGMAGELFF.

The chain joins TRBV27 to TRBJ1-1; 8 bases are a match to TRBD1. With V trimmed by 2 bases and J by 5 bases, 7 bases remained unmatched. Per germline, CDR1 MNHEY and CDR2 SMNVEV (reference sequence). The CDR3 runs 15 residues. CDR3 loop: CASSLDRGGKTEAFF. CDR3 nucleotides: TGTGCCAGCAGTTTAGACAGGGGAGGAAAAACTGAAGCTTTCTTT.

This chain connects TRBV5-4 to TRBJ2-2; TRBD2 aligns across 14 bases. The CDR3 loop spans 17 amino acids. Germline CDR1 SGHNT, CDR2 YYREEE (reference sequence). J lost 4 bases, V lost 2 bases, and 4 bases had no gene match. The DNA for the CDR3 is TGTGCCAGCAGCTTCAAGGGACTAGCGGGAGTCACCGGGGAGCTGTTTTTT. It is translated as CASSFKGLAGVTGELFF.

This clonotype was seen more than once but under ten times. The chain joins TRBV11-1 to TRBJ2-7; the D call may be TRBD1 or TRBD2 (5 bases each). The CDR3 is made up of 15 amino acids. With 4 bases removed from V and 0 bases from J, the gap between germline ends came to 13 bases. Germline V gene sequence: CDR1 SGHAT, CDR2 FQDESV (reference sequence). CDR3 nucleotides: TGTGCCAGCAGCTCACGGGACGTCCGCTCCTACGAGCAGTACTTC. Translating it yields CASSSRDVRSYEQYF.

The V gene is TRBV12-3 or TRBV12-4, the J gene TRBJ2-2, with 12 bases matching TRBD1. CDR3 length equals 15 residues. The ends lost 3 bases at V and 7 bases at J; junction bases unmatched: 3. The CDR3 reads CASSFGTGGLGELFF. DNA of the CDR3: TGTGCCAGCAGTTTTGGGACAGGGGGCCTCGGGGAGCTGTTTTTT.

This clonotype was detected only a few times. V and J are TRBV4-3 and TRBJ2-7; 8 bases are a match to TRBD2. There are 17 residues in the CDR3. V was pared by 0 bases and J by 5 bases, with 12 bases of the junction left unmatched. The germline gives CDR1 LGHNA, CDR2 YSLEER. The CDR3 here is CASSQDRQTSAANEQYF. In DNA, the CDR3 is TGCGCCAGCAGCCAAGATCGTCAGACTAGCGCGGCAAACGAGCAGTACTTC.

In regard to this clonotype: A much larger clone differs from this one at a single base, so this may be a read error. J is TRBJ2-1 and V is TRBV5-1; D call uncertain. V lost 5 bases to trimming and J lost 11 bases, with 17 bases between them. CDR3 length: 13 residues. Germline CDR1 is SGHRS and CDR2 is YFSETQ. The CDR3 protein is CASSEDGPGKQFF. Written as DNA, the CDR3 is TGCGCCAGCAGTGAGGATGGGCCGGGCAAGCAGTTCTTC.

This chain joins TRBV3-1 and TRBJ1-2; no firm D call. The CDR3 spans 14 residues. V dropped 1 base and J dropped 1 base, with 7 bases sitting between them. Germline loops: CDR1 LGHDT, CDR2 YNNKEL (reference sequence). CDR3 sequence (DNA): TGTGCCAGCAGCCAAGGCAGCAATAACTATGGCTACACCTTC. Translating it yields CASSQGSNNYGYTF.

This clonotype came up many times. This chain joins TRBV12-3 or TRBV12-4 and TRBJ1-5, with D uncertain. Trimming shortened V by 8 bases and J by 3 bases, and 14 bases separated the two germline ends. CDR3 length: 14 residues. CDR3 in amino acids: CASSLGRYNQPQHF. Written as DNA, the CDR3 is TGTGCCAGCTCTCTTGGCAGGTACAATCAGCCCCAGCATTTT.

This clonotype was seen only a few times. The chain links TRBV7-9 to TRBJ1-3; D remains ambiguous. Germline CDR1 reads SEHNR; CDR2 reads FQNEAQ (reference sequence). V lost 0 bases, J lost 1 base, and 10 bases lay in between. The CDR3 is made up of 16 amino acids. The CDR3 is CASSLAGVVSGNTIYF. CDR3 sequence (DNA): TGTGCCAGCAGCTTAGCTGGGGTAGTTTCTGGAAACACCATATATTTT.

This chain joins TRBV4-3 and TRBJ2-1, with 9 bases identical to TRBD1. From germline, CDR1 is LGHNA and CDR2 YSLEER. The CDR3 extends over 14 amino acids. The V segment lost 3 bases and the J segment 9 bases; nucleotides outside the gene matches: 6. This chain's CDR3 is CASSHRDRVREQFF. Written as DNA, the CDR3 is TGCGCCAGCAGCCACAGGGACAGGGTGCGTGAGCAGTTCTTC.

This clonotype was detected a few times. The chain carries TRBV5-1 and TRBJ2-2, with TRBD1 matching 8 bases. The CDR3 is 16 amino acids. From germline, CDR1 is SGHRS and CDR2 YFSETQ. The junction had 12 bases not matched to a gene; V was cut back by 5 bases and J by 6 bases. CDR3: CASSYSRTGSAGELFF. CDR3 coding DNA: TGCGCCAGCAGTTATAGCCGGACAGGGAGCGCCGGGGAGCTGTTTTTT.

The chain is built from TRBV29-1 and TRBJ2-5; D remains ambiguous. Germline CDR1 reads SQVTM; CDR2 reads ANQGSEA. This CDR3 has 12 residues. V lost 3 bases to trimming and J lost 3 bases, with 8 bases between them. CDR3 region: CSVDFVEETQYF. CDR3 sequence (DNA): TGCAGCGTTGACTTCGTTGAAGAGACCCAGTACTTC.

The gene calls are TRBV9 and TRBJ1-1; unclear D gene. The V gene's germline CDR1 is SGDLS and CDR2 YYNGEE. Trimming removed 2 bases at V and 3 bases at J, with 11 bases between. This CDR3 comprises 14 residues. The CDR3 nucleotides are TGTGCCAGCAGCGTGTGGGGTGGGGACACTGAAGCTTTCTTT. Translating it yields CASSVWGGDTEAFF.

Ten or more counts support this clonotype. The chain combines TRBV5-1 with TRBJ2-7, with 8 bases fitting TRBD1. The CDR3 is 15 residues long. The trim removed 4 bases at V and 1 base at J, leaving 7 bases unmatched. Looked up from germline, CDR1 is SGHRS and CDR2 is YFSETQ. CDR3 in DNA: TGCGCCAGCAGCCCGGGACAGGTGGTTTCCTACGAGCAGTACTTC. As protein: CASSPGQVVSYEQYF.